A single T cell receptor beta chain is shown here with its context. Its specificity is unknown. These data belong to a study of T cell responses to AZD1222 COVID-19 vaccine. The study, taken as a whole, reports: All repertoire sampling was performed exclusively after the peak T cell response. Seropositive status at baseline applied to only five or six AZD1222 recipients.

Produced via immunoSEQ multiplex PCR; TCRdb's table is partial and in-frame only. The repertoire holds about 110,000 clones, with roughly 90% as singletons. The sequence was collected from an adult in good health. The source material was peripheral blood, sampled on day 0 of AZD1222 vaccination.

In nucleotides, the CDR3 is TGTGCCAGCAGCTCTAGCGGGGGGGACAATGAGCAGTTCTTC. The encoded protein is CASSSSGGDNEQFF. V gene TRBV7-9 combines with J gene TRBJ2-1, with TRBD2 identical over 12 bases. CDR1 and CDR2 (germline): SEHNR, FQNEAQ (reference sequence). The CDR3 is 14 residues long. Trimming removed 4 bases from V and 5 bases from J; junction bases left unmatched: 0.